This T cell receptor (beta chain) is drawn from a study of T cells expressing NK-cell markers. Study at large: From sorted CD3+CD56+NKG2C+, CD3+CD56+NKG2C- and CD3+CD56-NKG2C+ T cells came the TCR beta repertoires. Serological testing identified most of the eight sequenced donors as HCMV-seropositive and one as seronegative.

The CDR3 sequence is 14 residues long. Germline V gene data show CDR1 as MNHNS and CDR2 as SASEGT. Of note for this clonotype: Its target is unknown.

Study observations and caveats: There were a handful of donors in whom these clonotypes also led the CD3+CD56-NKG2C+ fraction.

Researchers built TCR beta cDNA using 5'RACE template switching with UMIs. TCRdb reanalyzed the 5' RACE reads, giving one entry per CDR3 protein sequence and no DNA. The sample totals some 390,000 distinct CDR3 sequences; its top ten clones hold roughly 10%. J is TRBJ1-6 and V is TRBV6-1; TCRdb's D gene call, TRBD1, goes unchecked for lack of DNA. Sequenced material: blood T cells: a sorted CD56 or NKG2C T cell subset, CD4+ or CD8+ T cells, or bulk PBMC T cells (not recorded which). The TCR comes from a woman aged 45 to 65 in good health. The CDR3 protein is CASSETPDRSPLHF.